The entry below describes one T cell receptor beta chain. Its antigen is undetermined. The naive CD8 population came from CD45RO-negative cells selected for CCR7, without terminally differentiated effector memory CD45RA+ cells. The sample belongs to a study of shared clonotypes between healthy human individuals. Study conclusions and caveats: Non-shared clonotypes were found to have lower generation probabilities than the clonotypes that were shared by all four of the sorted-subset donors.

The length of the CDR3 is 16 residues. V lost 4 bases and J lost 5; bases outside the gene matches: 11. Germline CDR1 reads MNHEY; CDR2 reads SMNVEV (reference sequence). The method was immunoSEQ multiplex PCR; TCRdb's version includes in-frame clones alone and lacks a portion of them. Altogether millions of clones are present, more than 85% being singletons, with the ten largest covering around 1.7%. The rearrangement links TRBV27 to TRBJ2-5; 9 bases are a match to TRBD1. Sequencing was performed on naive CD8+ T cells from PBMCs. The receptor's source is a man aged 18-30 years in good health. Some clones in this sample may be carry-over from other donors' samples. Here the CDR3 DNA reads TGTGCCAGCAGTTCTCTCCCGGGACAGGGAGCCGAGACCCAGTACTTC. Protein sequence: CASSSLPGQGAETQYF.